This T cell receptor (beta chain) appears in the sequencing data of a study of OX40 agonist ivuxolimab in advanced cancers. Generated by immunoSEQ multiplex PCR, the TCRdb table keeps only in-frame clones and is missing some. Of 25,000 to 40,000 clones listed, 80% to 85% are singletons. Autoimmune disease history or systemic immunosuppression meant exclusion. A single count supports this clone. The target antigen is unknown. CDR3 size: 14 residues. Trimming removed 6 bases from V and 4 bases from J, with 16 bases in between. The V gene's germline CDR1 is LGHNA and CDR2 YNFKEQ. Study observations and caveats: Average numbers of expanded clones were greater in CD8+ T cells than in CD4+. At doses 0.1 to 3.0 mg/kg, CD4+ and CD8+ clones expanded. The expanded peripheral T cells' antigen specificity was not determined.

This clonotype was sampled from an adult with an advanced solid tumor such as melanoma, head and neck, liver or kidney cancer. This sample comprised CD4+ or CD8+ T cells sorted from blood, obtained in a trial of the OX40 agonist ivuxolimab. The gene calls are TRBV4-2 and TRBJ2-7; D possibly corresponds to TRBD1 (6 bases). The CDR3 loop reads CASSPDSQTYEQYF. CDR3 DNA sequence: TGTGCCAGCAGTCCGGACAGCCAGACATACGAGCAGTACTTC.